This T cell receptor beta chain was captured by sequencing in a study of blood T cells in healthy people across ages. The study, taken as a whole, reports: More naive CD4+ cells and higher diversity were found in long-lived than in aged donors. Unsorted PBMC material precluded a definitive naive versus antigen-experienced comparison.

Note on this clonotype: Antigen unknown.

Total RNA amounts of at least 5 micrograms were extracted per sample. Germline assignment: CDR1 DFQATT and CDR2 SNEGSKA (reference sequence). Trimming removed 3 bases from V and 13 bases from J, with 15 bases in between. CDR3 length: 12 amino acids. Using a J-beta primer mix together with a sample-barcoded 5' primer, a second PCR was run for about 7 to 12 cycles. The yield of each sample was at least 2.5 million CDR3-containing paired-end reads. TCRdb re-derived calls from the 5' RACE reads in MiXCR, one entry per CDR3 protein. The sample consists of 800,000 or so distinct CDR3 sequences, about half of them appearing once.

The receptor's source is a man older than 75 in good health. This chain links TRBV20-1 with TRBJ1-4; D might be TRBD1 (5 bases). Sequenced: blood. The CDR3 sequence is CSARRDESPLFF. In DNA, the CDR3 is TGCAGTGCTAGGCGGGACGAGAGTCCACTGTTTTTT.